What follows are 4 T cell receptor beta chains derived from one specimen sequenced in a study of memory CD4+ T cells and cytomegalovirus serostatus. The sort gate was single viable CD3+CD4+CD8-CD45RO+ cells for memory CD4+ T cells. Only in-frame clones appear in the TCRdb table, and some are missing; sequencing was by immunoSEQ multiplex PCR. Here the sample spans 50,000 or so clones, around four fifths being singletons. Sequencing used memory CD4+ T cells from blood. The receptor source for this set is an adult in good health and CMV-seropositive.

The chain uses TRBV28 and TRBJ2-3; 7 positions match TRBD2. The germline CDR1 and CDR2 sequences are MDHEN and SYDVKM. The CDR3 sequence is 14 residues long. The ends lost 7 bases at V and 4 bases at J; junction bases unmatched: 8. The CDR3: CASNLSGSSDTQYF. DNA for the CDR3: TGTGCCAGCAACCTTAGCGGGTCTTCAGATACGCAGTATTTT.

This clone was seen more than once but under ten times. CDR3 nucleotides: TGCGCCAGCAGCCCGGGACTAGCGGGAGATTTAAAACGGATTCAGTACTTC. It translates to CASSPGLAGDLKRIQYF. V and J are TRBV5-1 and TRBJ2-4; 14 bases align to TRBD2. Germline CDR1 SGHRS, CDR2 YFSETQ. The CDR3 sequence is 17 residues long. J was trimmed by 10 bases and V by 4 bases; bases with no gene match: 13. The variable domain in full, completed from reference TRBV5-1 and TRBJ2-4, reads KAGVTQTPRYLIKTRGQQVTLSCSPISGHRSVSWYQQTPGQGLQFLFEYFSETQRNKGNFPGRFSGRQFSNSRSEMNVSTLELGDSALYLCASSPGLAGDLKRIQYFGAGTRLSVL.

This CDR3 is CASSLEGGQGRPSGNQPQHF. The CDR3 DNA sequence: TGTGCCAGCAGCTTAGAGGGGGGACAGGGTCGTCCCTCTGGCAATCAGCCCCAGCATTTT. The V and J genes are TRBV11-2 and TRBJ1-5; TRBD1 aligns across 9 bases. The germline V gene has CDR1 SGHAT and CDR2 FQNNGV. V trimming: 0 bases; J trimming: 2 bases; junction bases outside the gene matches: 14. CDR3 length: 20 residues.

The gene calls are TRBV5-1 and TRBJ1-2, with 7 bases lining up with TRBD1. With V trimmed by 4 bases and J by 5 bases, 11 bases remained unmatched. Germline-derived CDR1 and CDR2 are SGHRS and YFSETQ. The CDR3 has 15 amino acids. CDR3 DNA: TGCGCCAGCAGCCCGGAGGGGGCGGGGCGATATGGCTACACCTTC. Amino acid sequence: CASSPEGAGRYGYTF.